The source of this TCR beta chain is a study of blood T cell repertoires in COVID-19. Turning to the study itself: PBMCs, B-cell-depleted T cells, or T cells were the source of the cDNA or gDNA that made up the material.

This clone showed up just once. Sequenced by immunoSEQ multiplex PCR; TCRdb stores in-frame clones only, minus some. Altogether about 76,000 clones are present, approximately 86% being singletons, with the ten largest covering about 18%. The sequenced material came from peripheral blood. This sequence originates from a human donor in a cohort sampled during active COVID-19.

CDR3 protein: CASSRANTGELFF. CDR3 in DNA: TGTGCCAGCAGCCGCGCGAACACCGGGGAGCTGTTTTTT. This chain links TRBV11-2 with TRBJ2-2; D remains ambiguous. In germline, CDR1 is SGHAT, CDR2 FQNNGV. Between the trimmed V and J ends, which lost 5 bases and 0 bases, there was a span of 4 bases. The length of the CDR3 is 13 residues. Based on the CDR3 plus reference TRBV11-2 and TRBJ2-2, the full variable domain is EAGVAQSPRYKIIEKRQSVAFWCNPISGHATLYWYQQILGQGPKLLIQFQNNGVVDDSQLPKDRFSAERLKGVDSTLKIQPAKLEDSAVYLCASSRANTGELFFGEGSRLTVL.